The sequence of this T cell receptor (beta chain) was determined in a study of a mutant IDH1 vaccine in newly diagnosed glioma. General study findings and limits: Pseudoprogression appears to have had no connection to changes in top peripheral T cell clonotypes.

The CDR3 has 15 amino acids. Germline CDR1 and CDR2: SGHTA and FQGNSA. Trimming stripped 5 bases from V and 0 bases from J, with 13 bases between. The time point denotes: week 35, safety follow-up. The content of each vaccine dose was 300 ug of mutant IDH1 20-mer peptide, and topical imiquimod accompanied it. This clone appeared once. Its antigen remains unidentified. Profiling relied on immunoSEQ multiplex PCR, and the TCRdb table lists in-frame clones only, not all of them. The sample has 50,000 to 70,000 clones, roughly 74% seen once; the top ten hold roughly 5%. The sequences come from PBMCs, collected from a glioma patient whose treatment included an IDH1 peptide vaccine. The rearrangement joins TRBV7-2 to TRBJ1-1; D uncertain. The clonotype was recovered from a man aged 50 to 60 with glioma. The CDR3 nucleotides read TGTGCCAGCAGCCAGGCCCGTGCCATGAACACTGAAGCTTTCTTT. It translates to CASSQARAMNTEAFF.